The 12 T cell receptor beta chains presented below share a single source sample, sequenced in a study of T cell responses to AZD1222 COVID-19 vaccine. TCRdb keeps only in-frame clones here, not all; method: immunoSEQ multiplex PCR. The table has fewer than 130,000 clones, around 90% seen once; the top ten hold around 2.3%. The sequencing here drew on peripheral blood, taken 28 days after the second AZD1222 dose. These receptors all come from an adult who received the AZD1222 COVID-19 vaccine.

V and J are TRBV5-1 and TRBJ1-2; no clear D gene. V was cut by 4 bases and J by 7 bases, with 20 bases left in between. This CDR3 spans 15 amino acids. Germline lookup yields CDR1 SGHRS and CDR2 YFSETQ. CDR3 region: CASSAFYPGDVGYTF. In nucleotides, the CDR3 is TGCGCCAGCAGCGCATTTTATCCTGGGGATGTTGGCTACACCTTC.

This clone was picked up a small number of times. This sequence joins TRBV28 and TRBJ1-5; possible D gene TRBD1, 6 bases. V lost 7 bases, J lost 7 bases, and 17 bases lay in between. The CDR3 extends over 14 amino acids. Germline V gene data show CDR1 as MDHEN and CDR2 as SYDVKM. CDR3 DNA: TGTGCCAGCATGGTAGGGGGGGCTGGACAGCCCCAGCATTTT. Its protein product is CASMVGGAGQPQHF.

This clone was detected only once. The V call is TRBV18, the J call TRBJ2-3; TRBD2 matches at 10 bases. Trimming took 6 bases from V and 6 from J; bases not matched to a gene: 6. CDR3 length: 14 residues. Germline lookup yields CDR1 KGHSH and CDR2 LQKENI. Written as DNA, the CDR3 is TGTGCCAGCTCCCTAAGCGGGAGGGAGGATACGCAGTATTTT. It translates to CASSLSGREDTQYF.

This clone was counted only a few times. J is TRBJ1-1 and V is TRBV5-8; D unclear. The length of the CDR3 is 15 residues. CDR1 is SGHTS and CDR2 is YDEGEE in the germline V gene. V was trimmed by 0 bases and J by 1 base, leaving 10 bases between them. The CDR3 loop reads CASSLVFSTNTEAFF. Written as DNA, the CDR3 is TGTGCCAGCAGCTTGGTCTTCTCCACGAACACTGAAGCTTTCTTT.

The chain carries TRBV19 and TRBJ2-3, with D tentatively TRBD1 (5 bases). The CDR3 is 13 amino acids. V lost 7 bases and J 2 bases, leaving 10 bases between the germline ends. Germline loops: CDR1 LNHDA, CDR2 SQIVND (reference sequence). This chain's CDR3 is CASIQGFTDTQYF. As DNA, the CDR3 is TGTGCCAGTATTCAGGGTTTCACAGATACGCAGTATTTT.

The count of this clone is one. This rearrangement joins TRBV13 to TRBJ2-3; TRBD2 matches at 7 bases. The ends lost 5 bases at V and 4 bases at J; junction bases unmatched: 6. The V gene's germline CDR1 is PRHDT and CDR2 FYEKMQ (reference sequence). This CDR3 has 14 residues. In nucleotides, the CDR3 is TGTGCCAGCAGCCCAAGACTAGCTGCAGATACGCAGTATTTT. This gives the protein CASSPRLAADTQYF.

This clone appeared a single time. V usage is TRBV7-9 and J usage is TRBJ1-6, with D perhaps TRBD1 (5 bases). The CDR3 is 18 residues long. The V end lost 4 bases, the J end lost 0 bases, and 16 bases lay between the germline ends. CDR1 SEHNR and CDR2 FQNEAQ come from the germline V gene (reference sequence). The CDR3 DNA reads as TGTGCCAGCAGCTCCGGGACTCCCGGCGGCTCCTATAATTCACCCCTCCACTTT. Its translation: CASSSGTPGGSYNSPLHF.

CDR3 nucleotides: TGTGCCAGCAGTTCAGGGGTTGCTAACTATGGCTACACCTTC. It translates to CASSSGVANYGYTF. V usage is TRBV28 and J usage is TRBJ1-2, with D tentatively TRBD1 (6 bases). In germline, CDR1 is MDHEN, CDR2 SYDVKM. V lost 4 bases and J lost 0, with 9 bases in between. This CDR3 contains 14 residues.

The V and J genes are TRBV27 and TRBJ2-4; D gene unclear. Germline-derived CDR1 and CDR2 are MNHEY and SMNVEV (reference sequence). The CDR3 sequence is 17 residues long. Trimming shortened V by 4 bases and J by 0 bases, and 16 bases separated the two germline ends. The CDR3 is CASSSVLAGLAKNIQYF. The CDR3 bases are TGTGCCAGCAGTTCAGTGTTAGCCGGATTAGCCAAAAACATTCAGTACTTC.

In this sample, this clone turned up a few times. The chain has TRBV5-4 and TRBJ2-3; the D gene is possibly TRBD1 (6 bases). V was shortened by 5 bases and J by 3 bases, with 16 bases between the two germline ends. Looked up from germline, CDR1 is SGHNT and CDR2 is YYREEE (reference sequence). This CDR3 is 15 amino acids long. CDR3 DNA: TGTGCCAGCAGTAAGACCAGCAGGGGAACAGATACGCAGTATTTT. It is translated as CASSKTSRGTDTQYF.

The V and J genes are TRBV19 and TRBJ1-5; D is unresolved. This CDR3 is built from 15 residues. Trimming removed 1 base from V and 10 bases from J, with 17 bases in between. Germline values: CDR1 LNHDA, CDR2 SQIVND (reference sequence). The CDR3 loop is CASSIAGKGLEPQHF. The CDR3 DNA follows: TGTGCCAGTAGTATAGCAGGAAAAGGTCTTGAACCCCAGCATTTT.

The chain carries TRBV7-8 and TRBJ1-5; the match to TRBD1 covers 9 bases. Unmatched junction bases numbered 1, after V lost 3 bases and J lost 1 base. The CDR3 extends over 15 amino acids. Germline-derived CDR1 and CDR2 are SGHVS and FQNEAQ. The CDR3 DNA is TGTGCCAGCAGCTTCGGGACAGGGAGCAATCAGCCCCAGCATTTT. As protein: CASSFGTGSNQPQHF.